The sample holds a few counts of the clone carrying this T cell receptor (beta chain). What it binds is unknown. These data belong to a study of neurological immune-mediated disorders. Study-wide results and caveats: Phylogenetic analysis grouped 18 of 34 multiple sclerosis patients' repertoires together, suggesting a possible repertoire signature. The greatest TCR clonal expansion appeared in HTLV-1-associated myelopathy and the smallest, falling below healthy controls, in multiple sclerosis.

As for the cDNA, it was generated by 5'RACE with 10-nucleotide random UMIs. A single run covered 15-18 subjects with over 200 million TCR-beta sequences. MiXCR was run by TCRdb on the 5' RACE reads, yielding one entry per CDR3 protein. In the table there are approximately 44,000 distinct CDR3 sequences, about 5.8% of which are singletons. Per germline, CDR1 ENHRY and CDR2 SYGVKD. The CDR3 consists of 14 residues. Germline trimming cut 3 bases from V and 2 bases from J; bases unmatched to any gene: 1. The gene calls are TRBV10-3 and TRBJ2-7; 10 positions agree with TRBD2. The sequence came from a woman aged 18-35 years with multiple sclerosis. Sequenced: CD4+ T cells from blood. This chain's CDR3 is CAISDLAGAYEQYF. CDR3 sequence (DNA): TGTGCCATCAGTGATCTAGCGGGGGCCTACGAGCAGTACTTC.